This TCR beta chain was profiled in a study of blood T cells in healthy people across ages. The study, taken as a whole, reports: Both naive CD4+ cell counts and diversity were greater in long-lived donors than in aged donors.

Notes on this clonotype: The antigen is not known.

Each sample used at least 6.5 million PBMCs. Through a sample-barcoded 5' primer and a J-beta primer mix, a second PCR was run for roughly 6 to 11 cycles. TCRdb recomputed calls from the 5' RACE reads with MiXCR, one row per CDR3 protein. The sample lists over 1.5 million distinct CDR3 sequences, just under 50% seen once, with about 2.1% in the top ten. CDR3 size: 16 residues. Per the germline V gene, CDR1 is MGHDK and CDR2 is SYGVNS. Trimming removed 3 bases from V and 0 bases from J, with 12 bases in between. The TCR comes from a woman in her forties in good health. Input material: blood. The V gene is TRBV25-1, the J gene TRBJ2-1; no firm D call. The CDR3 region has the DNA TGTGCCAGCAGTGATAGTCCGCTTCGCTCCTACAATGAGCAGTTCTTC. Its protein product is CASSDSPLRSYNEQFF. The full variable domain, in which reference TRBV25-1 and TRBJ2-1 provide the parts outside the CDR3, is EADIYQTPRYLVIGTGKKITLECSQTMGHDKMYWYQQDPGMELHLIHYSYGVNSTEKGDLSSESTVSRIRTEHFPLTLESARPSHTSQYLCASSDSPLRSYNEQFFGPGTRLTVL.